Detailed here is one TCR beta chain. The antigen it binds to is not known. The input lacks base qualities; no much larger clone sits a single base away. This record belongs to a study of shared clonotypes between healthy human individuals (dated by TCRdb to between 2020 and 2021). Notes on the research overall: A few men and two women, aged 18 to 49 years, made up the cohort. For each donor, CD4 naive and CD4 memory were each given three plates, CD8 naive was given two plates, and CD8 memory was given one plate. To estimate repertoire size and how much clonotype sharing occurs between individuals, the study deeply sequenced the blood TCR repertoires of about 5 healthy adults. To increase sequencing depth and limit assay-specific biases, different laboratories used diverse techniques to prepare libraries and sequence TCR repertoires. Per donor, leukapheresis produced somewhere between about 0.9 and 9 billion PBMCs.

V drops 1 base and J drops 0 bases, leaving 20 bases in between. CDR1 and CDR2, per the germline V gene, are SGHRS and YFSETQ. The CDR3 spans 19 residues, from the cysteine through the phenylalanine. Only the CDR3 portion is preserved as DNA: 57 bases, with reading frame beginning at the first base. Healthy HIV-negative adults with no recently reported acute infections or vaccinations were included as donors. Every donor was a Caucasian adult residing in Nashville, Tennessee, USA. CD4+ T cells were enriched by magnetic negative selection, after which naive cells were positively selected on CD45RA and the negative fraction was taken as the memory subset. Blood was obtained by leukapheresis, after which PBMCs were separated by Ficoll-Histopaque density gradient centrifugation and cryopreserved in liquid nitrogen vapor phase. Purity and quantity of every magnetically sorted T cell population were checked by analytical flow cytometry. From each sorted fraction, genomic DNA was isolated and quantified by UV absorbance on a Nanodrop 2000c.

What the research found in general, with its limitations: Clonotypes shared by all four sorted-subset donors showed higher generation probabilities than non-shared clonotypes. Estimated clonotype richness was generally larger for naive than for memory subsets. The small number of donors limited the genetic and exposure-history diversity represented. Rarefaction of sorted-subset datasets indicated incomplete sequencing despite the large sequencing depth. Sampling was limited to blood, and TCR repertoires in tissue likely differ from TCR repertoires in blood. Sharing across a few donors was observed for roughly 5.4% of naive CD4, 3.5% of naive CD8, 2.3% of memory CD4, and roughly 0.4% of memory CD8 clonotypes. Pairwise subsampling indicated that sequencing depth was expected to affect the degree of clonotype sharing among donors.

Using the deep immunoSEQ assay, multiplex PCR amplified TCR CDR3 regions from genomic DNA. Extracted genomic DNA from each cell subset was distributed evenly across all wells of several immunoSEQ 96-well plates, and each plate was treated as a replicate. For sorted subsets, each replicate PCR was loaded with 150 to 250 ng genomic DNA, equivalent to 32,000 or so T cell genomes. The purified libraries were quantified using a Qubit 3.0 fluorometer, sized with a Bioanalyzer 2100, and then quantified again using the KAPA Library Quantification kit. Every immunoSEQ 96-well plate was sequenced on a separate single-read 150-cycle Illumina NextSeq 550 flow cell. The authors' pipeline ran thus. The immunoSEQ output contained only junctional sequences without quality scores, so filtering could not match that applied to full-length reads. Sequences were annotated with PyIR, a Python wrapper for IgBLAST v1.9, using IMGT germline references to assign V/J genes and CDR3. Any read was removed if the V/J assignment was weak (E-value above 1e-6), the CDR3 was missing, or the read contained stop codons, out-of-frame junctions, or ambiguous translated residues. A V3J clonotype was defined by an identical inferred V gene, J gene, and CDR3 amino acid sequence. To compute the percentage overlap between repertoires, the number of shared unique clonotypes was divided by the size of the smaller repertoire. RTK rarefaction, the Chao1 estimator, and Recon v2.1 estimates of unobserved clonotypes were used to assess repertoire richness. OLGA was used to compute generation probabilities for all TCRbeta clonotypes that the gDNA method yielded from a handful of donors. The clones in this table, taken by TCRdb from immuneACCESS, are in-frame only. Not every clone is retained; where verified, under half of the shortfall comes from an unresolved V gene, and the cause of the rest is unknown. The D gene and trimming were derived from the DNA, and the V and J assignments and clone size from that table. The sample includes 1.4 million or so clones, with approximately 98.5% observed a single time. Jointly, the top ten make up 0.36% of the sample.

Sequencing was performed on naive CD4+ T cells sorted from blood. The cell subset or site label corresponds to: CD45RA+ positively selected. The rearranged chain carries TRBV5-1 and TRBJ1-5; a tentative D call is TRBD1 (5 bases match). This sequence originates from a man aged 30 to 45 in good health. The nucleotides are TGCGCCAGCAGCTTGTTGCCCGGGGCAGGTCCCGATAGCAATCAGCCCCAGCATTTT. This encodes CASSLLPGAGPDSNQPQHF.